This record concerns one TCR beta chain sequence. Its antigen remains undetermined. Base qualities were left out, and no much larger clone turns up one base away. The method behind the library was the immunoSEQ multiplex PCR assay. This immuneACCESS table, as held by TCRdb, lists in-frame sequences with V and J called but not all clones. Of the missing ones, under half trace to an unresolved V gene in checked studies; the others have no known cause. Recorded for this sample are approximately 65,000 clones; about nine tenths of them occurred a single time. Clones ranked in the top ten supply over 2.5% of the sample. This sample was included in a study of T cells after somatic rescue of genetic block (dated by TCRdb to about 2020). Turning to the overall study: The study assessed how robust, over the long term, a T-cell system was when the system had developed through somatic rescue of a genetic block in T-cell development.

CDR1 SGHRS and CDR2 YFSETQ are derived from the germline V gene. The CDR3 has 15 amino acids, counting the end cysteine and phenylalanine. Here the CDR3 DNA is all that survives: 45 bases in frame from base 1. Between the V and J ends, shortened by 1 base and 2 bases respectively, the junction contains 12 bases. This sequence uses TRBV5-1 and TRBJ2-5, with no reliable assignment of the D segment. The receptor was derived from a man aged 40-50 years. The sequencing input was peripheral blood mononuclear cells (PBMCs). The DNA sequence is as follows: TGCGCCAGCAGCTTGAATTTCGGGCAGCAAGAGACCCAGTACTTC. Translated, this gives CASSLNFGQQETQYF.